A single sample gave rise to the 8 T cell receptor beta chains below, sequenced in a study of blood T cell repertoires in COVID-19. Only in-frame clones appear in the TCRdb table, and some are missing; sequencing was by immunoSEQ multiplex PCR. The sample holds 160,000 or so clones; just over 90% are singletons and the top ten take less than 2%. Sequences were obtained from peripheral blood. The receptor source for this set is a woman aged 55-69 years with COVID-19, enrolled during active disease.

The chain joins TRBV4-2 to TRBJ1-5; D is undetermined. This CDR3 is built from 15 residues. Germline V gives CDR1 LGHNA, CDR2 YNFKEQ. V lost 0 bases, J lost 0 bases, and 6 bases lay in between. DNA of the CDR3: TGTGCCAGCAGCCAAGAAGCCACTAGCAATCAGCCCCAGCATTTT. Encoded protein: CASSQEATSNQPQHF.

The chain links TRBV5-4 to TRBJ1-2; 7 nucleotides match TRBD1. From germline, CDR1 is SGHNT and CDR2 YYREEE (reference sequence). The junction had 3 bases not matched to a gene; V was cut back by 4 bases and J by 3 bases. The CDR3 has 13 residues. CDR3 loop: CASSRGQDYGYTF. The CDR3 nucleotides read TGTGCCAGCAGCAGAGGACAGGACTATGGCTACACCTTC.

On this clone: Other DNA sequences in the sample encode the same CDR3. The chain couples TRBV6-5 to TRBJ1-5; D is possibly TRBD1 (5 bases). CDR1 MNHEY and CDR2 SVGAGI come from the germline V gene. This CDR3 region has 14 residues. Trimming took 6 bases from V and 4 from J, leaving 13 bases between them. The chain's CDR3 is CASRAGTGNQPQHF. CDR3 nucleotides: TGTGCCAGCAGGGCCGGGACTGGAAATCAGCCCCAGCATTTT.

The V and J genes are TRBV7-2 and TRBJ1-4; a weak D match, TRBD1 (5 bases). V was clipped by 1 base and J by 5 bases, with 11 bases between them. Germline CDR1 and CDR2: SGHTA and FQGNSA. The CDR3 has 15 amino acids. The CDR3 DNA reads TGTGCCAGCAGCTTAGGCGCAGGGCTGAATGAAAAACTGTTTTTT. Its protein product is CASSLGAGLNEKLFF.

The chain carries TRBV20-1 and TRBJ2-7; tentatively, D is TRBD2 (5 bases). CDR3 length: 11 amino acids. V was trimmed by 4 bases and J by 7 bases, leaving 11 bases between them. Germline CDR1 reads DFQATT; CDR2 reads SNEGSKA (reference sequence). Here the CDR3 DNA reads TGCAGTGCTACCCGGTGGGAGGAGCAGTACTTC. It codes for CSATRWEEQYF.

This chain uses TRBV15 with TRBJ1-6; TRBD1 matches 8 bases. The CDR3 sequence is 17 residues long. Germline trimming cut 6 bases from V and 7 bases from J; bases unmatched to any gene: 14. Germline values: CDR1 LNHNV, CDR2 YYDKDF (reference sequence). As DNA, the CDR3 is TGTGCCACCAGTCCGCAGCCCCACAGGGGGTGGAATTCACCCCTCCACTTT. Its protein is CATSPQPHRGWNSPLHF. The variable domain in full, with the rest retrieved from reference TRBV15 and TRBJ1-6, is DAMVIQNPRYQVTQFGKPVTLSCSQTLNHNVMYWYQQKSSQAPKLLFHYYDKDFNNEADTPDNFQSRRPNTSFCFLDIRSPGLGDTAMYLCATSPQPHRGWNSPLHFGNGTRLTVT.

V and J are TRBV19 and TRBJ2-7; TRBD2 matches 7 bases. The CDR3 length is 14 residues. Unmatched junction bases numbered 4, after V lost 1 base and J lost 4 bases. Per the germline V gene, CDR1 is LNHDA and CDR2 is SQIVND (reference sequence). CDR3 nucleotides: TGTGCCAGTAGTATAGCGGGAGGAGTGTACGAGCAGTACTTC. This translates into CASSIAGGVYEQYF. The full variable domain, with the rest looked up from reference TRBV19 and TRBJ2-7, is DGGITQSPKYLFRKEGQNVTLSCEQNLNHDAMYWYRQDPGQGLRLIYYSQIVNDFQKGDIAEGYSVSREKKESFPLTVTSAQKNPTAFYLCASSIAGGVYEQYFGPGTRLTVT.

This chain's CDR3 is CASSELLQGYNEKLFF. The CDR3 DNA sequence: TGTGCCAGCAGTGAACTATTACAGGGATACAATGAAAAACTGTTTTTT. The chain joins TRBV6-1 to TRBJ1-4; D is possibly TRBD1 (6 bases). The CDR3 consists of 16 residues. Germline V gene lookup returns CDR1 MNHNS and CDR2 SASEGT. V was clipped by 2 bases and J by 5 bases, with 15 bases between them.